These T cell receptor beta chains were read from a single sample in a study of blood T cell repertoires in COVID-19. The repertoire was sequenced with immunoSEQ multiplex PCR; TCRdb's copy has only in-frame clones and lacks some. Of about 140,000 clones listed, about 86% are singletons. The sample taken for sequencing was peripheral blood. The receptors stem from a woman between 40 and 50 years old with acute or convalescent COVID-19. Both conserved end residues are part of each CDR3. Each record gives: V gene, J gene, D gene, clone size, CDR3 protein, CDR3 DNA. D genes are given only for firm matches. Some rows mark clone size as missing; the rest say once, few, many or name a class of expanded clone.

V gene: TRBV5-5; J gene: TRBJ2-1; D gene: TRBD2; clone size: NA; CDR3 protein: CASSPGGLAGGEQFF; CDR3 DNA: TGTGCCAGCAGCCCGGGTGGACTAGCGGGAGGTGAGCAGTTCTTC
V gene: TRBV20-1; J gene: TRBJ1-5; D gene: NA; clone size: NA; CDR3 protein: CSASRGNQPQHF; CDR3 DNA: TGCAGTGCTAGTAGGGGGAACCAGCCCCAGCATTTT
V gene: TRBV24-1; J gene: TRBJ2-3; D gene: NA; clone size: once; CDR3 protein: CATSDERTDTQYF; CDR3 DNA: TGTGCCACCAGTGATGAGAGGACAGATACGCAGTATTTT
V gene: TRBV4-1; J gene: TRBJ1-2; D gene: NA; clone size: NA; CDR3 protein: CASSQGTYGYTF; CDR3 DNA: TGCGCCAGCAGCCAAGGTACTTACGGCTACACCTTC
V gene: TRBV27; J gene: TRBJ2-7; D gene: NA; clone size: NA; CDR3 protein: CASSLDRISYEQYF; CDR3 DNA: TGTGCCAGCAGTTTGGACAGAATCTCCTACGAGCAGTACTTC
V gene: TRBV27; J gene: TRBJ2-3; D gene: NA; clone size: NA; CDR3 protein: CASSLAGTDTQYF; CDR3 DNA: TGTGCCAGCAGTTTAGCGGGCACAGATACGCAGTATTTT
V gene: TRBV9; J gene: TRBJ1-2; D gene: NA; clone size: NA; CDR3 protein: CASSGISARGYGYTF; CDR3 DNA: TGTGCCAGCAGCGGTATATCGGCCCGGGGCTATGGCTACACCTTC
V gene: TRBV2; J gene: TRBJ2-7; D gene: NA; clone size: NA; CDR3 protein: CASSDRATVYEQYF; CDR3 DNA: TGTGCCAGCAGTGACAGGGCCACCGTATACGAGCAGTACTTC
V gene: TRBV7-6; J gene: TRBJ1-4; D gene: TRBD1; clone size: NA; CDR3 protein: CASSSGQGRGELFF; CDR3 DNA: TGTGCCAGCAGCTCAGGACAGGGCCGGGGTGAACTGTTTTTT
V gene: TRBV2; J gene: TRBJ1-1; D gene: TRBD1; clone size: NA; CDR3 protein: CASTRGIENTEAFF; CDR3 DNA: TGTGCCAGCACCAGGGGGATAGAGAACACTGAAGCTTTCTTT
V gene: TRBV30; J gene: TRBJ2-7; D gene: NA; clone size: NA; CDR3 protein: CAWSQGSLAYEQYF; CDR3 DNA: TGTGCCTGGAGTCAGGGGTCTCTGGCCTACGAGCAGTACTTC
V gene: TRBV6-5; J gene: TRBJ1-2; D gene: TRBD1; clone size: NA; CDR3 protein: CASSLLEGGHGGYTF; CDR3 DNA: TGTGCCAGCAGCCTACTCGAAGGGGGCCATGGCGGCTACACCTTC
V gene: TRBV4-3; J gene: TRBJ1-2; D gene: NA; clone size: NA; CDR3 protein: CASSKGNYGYTF; CDR3 DNA: TGCGCCAGCAGCAAGGGGAACTATGGCTACACCTTC
V gene: TRBV7-2; J gene: TRBJ2-5; D gene: TRBD2; clone size: NA; CDR3 protein: CASSLAEGLAETQYF; CDR3 DNA: TGTGCCAGCAGCTTAGCCGAGGGACTAGCCGAGACCCAGTACTTC
V gene: TRBV6-6; J gene: TRBJ1-1; D gene: TRBD1; clone size: NA; CDR3 protein: CASSYRDREAFF; CDR3 DNA: TGTGCCAGCAGTTACCGGGACAGGGAAGCTTTCTTT
V gene: TRBV2; J gene: TRBJ1-5; D gene: TRBD1; clone size: few; CDR3 protein: CASTASDRNQPQHF; CDR3 DNA: TGTGCCAGCACCGCCTCGGACAGGAATCAGCCCCAGCATTTT
V gene: TRBV14; J gene: TRBJ1-2; D gene: NA; clone size: few; CDR3 protein: CASSLLRGGGNYGYTF; CDR3 DNA: TGTGCCAGCAGCCTCCTCCGAGGGGGGGGGAACTATGGCTACACCTTC
V gene: TRBV7-8; J gene: TRBJ2-1; D gene: NA; clone size: NA; CDR3 protein: CASSMGTRNNEQFF; CDR3 DNA: TGTGCCAGCAGCATGGGGACTCGAAACAATGAGCAGTTCTTC
V gene: TRBV4-1; J gene: TRBJ2-5; D gene: NA; clone size: NA; CDR3 protein: CASSQVEVGYQETQYF; CDR3 DNA: TGCGCCAGCAGCCAAGTGGAGGTTGGATACCAAGAGACCCAGTACTTC
V gene: TRBV7-2; J gene: TRBJ1-5; D gene: NA; clone size: NA; CDR3 protein: CASSLGARSGYSNQPQHF; CDR3 DNA: TGTGCCAGCAGCTTAGGCGCGAGGTCAGGGTATAGCAATCAGCCCCAGCATTTT
V gene: TRBV9; J gene: TRBJ1-2; D gene: NA; clone size: NA; CDR3 protein: CASSLEGGANYGYTF; CDR3 DNA: TGTGCCAGCAGCCTCGAGGGAGGGGCGAACTATGGCTACACCTTC
V gene: TRBV7-9; J gene: TRBJ1-4; D gene: NA; clone size: NA; CDR3 protein: CASSSGTPSTNEKLFF; CDR3 DNA: TGTGCCAGCAGCTCCGGGACACCATCAACTAATGAAAAACTGTTTTTT
V gene: TRBV27; J gene: TRBJ1-2; D gene: NA; clone size: NA; CDR3 protein: CASSLTGLANYGYTF; CDR3 DNA: TGTGCCAGCAGTCTCACAGGCTTAGCTAACTATGGCTACACCTTC
V gene: TRBV27; J gene: TRBJ1-2; D gene: TRBD1; clone size: NA; CDR3 protein: CASSLSGQGARGYTF; CDR3 DNA: TGTGCCAGCAGTTTATCCGGACAGGGGGCGCGGGGCTACACCTTC
V gene: TRBV3-1/TRBV3-2; J gene: TRBJ1-6; D gene: NA; clone size: few; CDR3 protein: CASSQVQGYNSPLHF; CDR3 DNA: TGTGCCAGCAGCCAAGTGCAGGGCTATAATTCACCCCTCCACTTT
V gene: TRBV5-6; J gene: TRBJ1-1; D gene: NA; clone size: once; CDR3 protein: CASSWGGSEAFF; CDR3 DNA: TGTGCCAGCAGTTGGGGGGGCTCTGAAGCTTTCTTT
V gene: TRBV5-6; J gene: TRBJ1-5; D gene: NA; clone size: NA; CDR3 protein: CASSFGQPGQPQHF; CDR3 DNA: TGTGCCAGCAGCTTCGGACAGCCTGGACAGCCCCAGCATTTT
V gene: TRBV5-1; J gene: TRBJ1-2; D gene: TRBD1; clone size: once; CDR3 protein: CASSFGGQAYGYTF; CDR3 DNA: TGCGCCAGCAGCTTCGGGGGACAGGCCTATGGCTACACCTTC
V gene: TRBV6-2/TRBV6-3; J gene: TRBJ2-7; D gene: TRBD2; clone size: NA; CDR3 protein: CAGSYGTSGTQKKEQYF; CDR3 DNA: TGTGCCGGCAGTTACGGGACTAGCGGGACCCAAAAAAAGGAGCAGTACTTC
V gene: TRBV19; J gene: TRBJ2-7; D gene: TRBD2; clone size: few; CDR3 protein: CASSPTSGSVTYEQYF; CDR3 DNA: TGTGCCAGTAGCCCGACTAGCGGGAGTGTAACCTACGAGCAGTACTTC
V gene: TRBV6-2/TRBV6-3; J gene: TRBJ1-2; D gene: TRBD1; clone size: NA; CDR3 protein: CASSPTARGQSYGYTF; CDR3 DNA: TGTGCCAGCAGTCCGACCGCGCGGGGACAGAGCTATGGCTACACCTTC
V gene: TRBV4-3; J gene: TRBJ2-1; D gene: TRBD2; clone size: NA; CDR3 protein: CASSQDAILAGGSSYNEQFF; CDR3 DNA: TGCGCCAGCAGCCAAGATGCCATACTAGCGGGAGGGAGCTCCTACAATGAGCAGTTCTTC
V gene: TRBV18; J gene: TRBJ1-2; D gene: NA; clone size: NA; CDR3 protein: CASSLNRGPAYGYTF; CDR3 DNA: TGTGCCAGCTCACTCAATAGGGGCCCGGCCTATGGCTACACCTTC
V gene: TRBV6-6; J gene: TRBJ1-2; D gene: NA; clone size: once; CDR3 protein: CASRVRGPANYGYTF; CDR3 DNA: TGTGCCAGCAGAGTCAGGGGTCCTGCTAACTATGGCTACACCTTC
V gene: TRBV29-1; J gene: TRBJ1-1; D gene: TRBD1; clone size: NA; CDR3 protein: CSVDHRGNTEAFF; CDR3 DNA: TGCAGCGTCGACCACAGGGGTAATACTGAAGCTTTCTTT
V gene: TRBV12-3/TRBV12-4; J gene: TRBJ1-2; D gene: NA; clone size: NA; CDR3 protein: CASSSDRVYGYTF; CDR3 DNA: TGTGCCAGCAGTTCGGACAGAGTCTATGGCTACACCTTC
V gene: TRBV7-6; J gene: TRBJ2-5; D gene: NA; clone size: NA; CDR3 protein: CASSQAPGGETQYF; CDR3 DNA: TGTGCCAGCAGTCAGGCCCCCGGGGGAGAGACCCAGTACTTC
V gene: TRBV6-5; J gene: TRBJ1-1; D gene: TRBD1; clone size: once; CDR3 protein: CASSNRGLWTEAFF; CDR3 DNA: TGTGCCAGCAGTAACAGGGGTTTATGGACTGAAGCTTTCTTT
V gene: TRBV19; J gene: TRBJ1-1; D gene: TRBD1; clone size: NA; CDR3 protein: CASGTAPNTEAFF; CDR3 DNA: TGTGCCAGTGGGACAGCACCAAACACTGAAGCTTTCTTT
V gene: TRBV5-8; J gene: TRBJ2-5; D gene: NA; clone size: NA; CDR3 protein: CASSLGATQYF; CDR3 DNA: TGTGCCAGCAGCTTGGGAGCGACCCAGTACTTC
V gene: TRBV4-1; J gene: TRBJ2-5; D gene: TRBD1; clone size: once; CDR3 protein: CASSQRRDREETQYF; CDR3 DNA: TGCGCCAGCAGCCAAAGGCGGGACAGGGAGGAGACCCAGTACTTC
V gene: TRBV14; J gene: TRBJ2-7; D gene: NA; clone size: NA; CDR3 protein: CASSHRQRRYEQYF; CDR3 DNA: TGTGCCAGCAGCCATCGACAGAGACGCTACGAGCAGTACTTC
V gene: TRBV2; J gene: TRBJ2-4; D gene: TRBD1; clone size: NA; CDR3 protein: CASRGDSRNIQYF; CDR3 DNA: TGTGCCAGCAGAGGGGACAGCCGAAACATTCAGTACTTC
V gene: TRBV4-3; J gene: TRBJ2-7; D gene: TRBD2; clone size: NA; CDR3 protein: CASSRGGREYMNEQYF; CDR3 DNA: TGCGCCAGCAGCCGCGGGGGACGGGAGTACATGAACGAGCAGTACTTC
V gene: TRBV19; J gene: TRBJ2-6; D gene: TRBD1; clone size: NA; CDR3 protein: CASSGWTGGFGANVLTF; CDR3 DNA: TGTGCCAGTAGTGGGTGGACAGGGGGCTTTGGGGCCAACGTCCTGACTTTC
V gene: TRBV4-1; J gene: TRBJ2-1; D gene: TRBD2; clone size: few; CDR3 protein: CASSQDGLANFNEQFF; CDR3 DNA: TGCGCCAGCAGCCAAGACGGACTAGCGAACTTTAATGAGCAGTTCTTC
V gene: TRBV6-4; J gene: TRBJ2-1; D gene: TRBD2; clone size: few; CDR3 protein: CASSGTSGSYNEQFF; CDR3 DNA: TGTGCCAGCAGTGGGACTAGCGGGAGCTACAATGAGCAGTTCTTC
V gene: TRBV29-1; J gene: TRBJ2-5; D gene: TRBD2; clone size: NA; CDR3 protein: CSATSGGAGTQYF; CDR3 DNA: TGCAGCGCCACCTCGGGGGGGGCCGGGACCCAGTACTTC
V gene: TRBV7-2; J gene: TRBJ1-3; D gene: TRBD1; clone size: NA; CDR3 protein: CASSRGQGGNTIYF; CDR3 DNA: TGTGCCAGCAGCCGGGGACAGGGGGGAAACACCATATATTTT
V gene: TRBV2; J gene: TRBJ2-2; D gene: NA; clone size: NA; CDR3 protein: CASILSGRSTGELFF; CDR3 DNA: TGTGCCAGCATCCTCAGCGGTAGATCTACCGGGGAGCTGTTTTTT